Listed below are T cell receptor beta chains from one sample, sequenced in a study of response to subunit inactivated influenza vaccine. Each CDR3 protein gets one entry after TCRdb re-called the RT-PCR reads with MiXCR. The sample has hundreds of thousands of distinct CDR3 sequences; 12% to 15% are singletons. The starting material was PBMCs from blood, obtained 14 to 15 days before vaccination. The receptors shown here come from a man aged 50-60 years who received an inactivated influenza vaccine. Each CDR3 is given with its conserved first and last residue. D genes are given only for firm matches. The size entry is marked missing in some rows and otherwise reads once, few, many or a size class.

length	D	J	size	V	DNA	CDR3
16	TRBD1	TRBJ2-2	-	TRBV4-1	TGCGCCAGCAGCCAAGATACAGGGGTATTAAACCGGGAGCTGTTTTTT	CASSQDTGVLNRELFF
13	TRBD1	TRBJ2-1	few	TRBV29-1	TGCAGCGTTATTGGGACAGGGAGCGATGAGCAGTTCTTC	CSVIGTGSDEQFF
16	-	TRBJ1-2	few	TRBV3-1	TGTGCCAGCAGCCAAGATAGTCAAACAGGGAACTATGGCTACACCTTC	CASSQDSQTGNYGYTF
15	TRBD2	TRBJ2-3	many	TRBV6-5	TGTGCCAGCAGTTTTTATAGCGGGAGTACAGATACGCAGTATTTT	CASSFYSGSTDTQYF
13	-	TRBJ1-1	many	TRBV10-3	TGTGCCAGTAAGACAGGACCGAACACTGAAGCTTTCTTT	CASKTGPNTEAFF
12	TRBD2	TRBJ2-7	-	TRBV29-1	TGCAGCGTGGGGAGGGAGTCAGACGAGCAGTACTTC	CSVGRESDEQYF
14	-	TRBJ2-7	few	TRBV7-2	TGTGCCAGCAGCTTAGCAGGTCCCCGGCAGGAGCAGTACTTC	CASSLAGPRQEQYF
14	TRBD1	TRBJ2-1	many	TRBV5-1	TGCGCCAGCAGCCGGACAGGGGGCTACAATGAGCAGTTCTTC	CASSRTGGYNEQFF
16	-	TRBJ1-5	many	TRBV28	TGTGCCAGCAGTTTATCACCGGACTATAGCAATCAGCCCCAGCATTTT	CASSLSPDYSNQPQHF
17	-	TRBJ2-3	-	TRBV13	TGTGCCAGCAGCCCCCCAGCGGAGTGGCCAAGCACAGATACGCAGTATTTT	CASSPPAEWPSTDTQYF
16	-	TRBJ2-3	few	TRBV5-1	TGCGCCAGCAGCTTGTCCATAGGGGGTAGCACAGATACGCAGTATTTT	CASSLSIGGSTDTQYF
15	-	TRBJ2-7	many	TRBV10-3	TGTGCCATCAGTGATGGTAACGGGGATGGGTACGAGCAGTACTTC	CAISDGNGDGYEQYF
18	-	TRBJ2-7	-	TRBV11-1	TGTGCCAGCAGCTTAGCTAGTCTTATCAGGGGAAATGACTACGAGCAGTACTTC	CASSLASLIRGNDYEQYF
13	-	TRBJ1-5	-	TRBV10-1	TGCGCCAGCAGCGTAGACAGGAATCAGCCCCAGCATTTT	CASSVDRNQPQHF
17	TRBD1	TRBJ2-7	-	TRBV5-1	TGCGCCAGCAGCTTCACGCGGACAGGGCGGATACGATACGAGCAGTACTTC	CASSFTRTGRIRYEQYF
15	-	TRBJ2-1	-	TRBV12-3/TRBV12-4	TGTGCCAGCAGTTTAGGACAGGCACCCTACAATGAGCAGTTCTTC	CASSLGQAPYNEQFF
16	-	TRBJ1-4	-	TRBV10-3	TGTGCCATCAGTGAGATGGGGGGTACGACTAATGAAAAACTGTTTTTT	CAISEMGGTTNEKLFF
13	-	TRBJ1-4	few	TRBV12-3/TRBV12-4	TGTGCCAGCAGTTTTACCGGGACACATAAACTGTTTTTT	CASSFTGTHKLFF
10	-	TRBJ2-3	-	TRBV7-9	TGTGCCCCGGTGACAGATACGCAGTATTTT	CAPVTDTQYF
15	TRBD1	TRBJ2-2	-	TRBV9	TGTGCCAGCAGCGTTAGGCAGGGGGCATCCGGGGAGCTGTTTTTT	CASSVRQGASGELFF
17	TRBD1	TRBJ2-3	-	TRBV7-6	TGTGCCAGCAGCTTAGCACTACCGGGACAGGGTGGAGATACGCAGTATTTT	CASSLALPGQGGDTQYF
14	-	TRBJ2-3	many	TRBV6-4	TGTGCCAGCAGTGCCGACTCTCACACAGATACGCAGTATTTT	CASSADSHTDTQYF
15	-	TRBJ1-3	few	TRBV11-1	TGTGCCAGCAGTTCGGACAGAATCTCTGGAAACACCATATATTTT	CASSSDRISGNTIYF
15	TRBD2	TRBJ2-3	many	TRBV18	TGTGCCAGCTCACCATTGGGACTAGCGGCAGATACGCAGTATTTT	CASSPLGLAADTQYF
14	-	TRBJ2-7	-	TRBV12-3/TRBV12-4	TGTGCCAGCAGTCCAGGACGACAGGCTTACGAGCAGTACTTC	CASSPGRQAYEQYF
14	TRBD1	TRBJ1-2	-	TRBV7-9	TGTGCCAGCAGCTCCCAGACAGGGACCAATGGCTACACCTTC	CASSSQTGTNGYTF
15	-	TRBJ1-6	-	TRBV20-1	TGCAGTGGCGTTTACAGGGCTTTAAGGGATTCACCCCTCCACTTT	CSGVYRALRDSPLHF
15	TRBD2	TRBJ2-7	many	TRBV28	TGTGCCAGCAGTTTCGGACTAGCGGGGGCCTACGAGCAGTACTTC	CASSFGLAGAYEQYF
15	-	TRBJ2-7	-	TRBV5-1	TGCGCCAGCAGCTTGACCCCTGACAGCACCTACGAGCAGTACTTC	CASSLTPDSTYEQYF
16	TRBD2	TRBJ2-3	-	TRBV27	TGTGCCAGCGCTCAGCGGACTAGCGCGGGCACAGATACGCAGTATTTT	CASAQRTSAGTDTQYF
15	TRBD2	TRBJ2-2	many	TRBV29-1	TGCAGCGTTGAACGGAGCGGGAGGAACACCGGGGAGCTGTTTTTT	CSVERSGRNTGELFF
13	-	TRBJ2-7	once	TRBV20-1	TGCAGTGCTGGAGGACGGTCGGGATCCGAGCAGTACTTC	CSAGGRSGSEQYF
19	TRBD2	TRBJ2-2	few	TRBV3-1	TGTGCCAGCAGCCCCGAACTAGCGGGAGGACGCTGGGGCACCGGGGAGCTGTTTTTT	CASSPELAGGRWGTGELFF
14	-	TRBJ1-6	many	TRBV3-1	TGTGCCAGCAGCCAAACAGGATATAATTCACCCCTCCACTTT	CASSQTGYNSPLHF
14	-	TRBJ2-7	-	TRBV12-3/TRBV12-4	TGTGCCAGCAGTTTAGGCAGGCCCTCCTACGAGCAGTACTTC	CASSLGRPSYEQYF
12	-	TRBJ2-5	-	TRBV6-2/TRBV6-3	TGTGCCAGCAGCCAGCTGAAAGAGACCCAGTACTTC	CASSQLKETQYF
14	-	TRBJ2-5	few	TRBV27	TGTGCCAGCAGTTTATCACAGGGTGGAGAGACCCAGTACTTC	CASSLSQGGETQYF
15	TRBD2	TRBJ2-5	-	TRBV7-2	TGTGCCAGCAGCTGGGACGGGGCGGGAGGTCGGACCCAGTACTTC	CASSWDGAGGRTQYF
14	TRBD1	TRBJ1-1	few	TRBV7-9	TGTGCCAGCAGCTCCGACTCAGGGGGCACTGAAGCTTTCTTT	CASSSDSGGTEAFF
16	-	TRBJ1-5	many	TRBV4-3	TGCGCCAGCAGGCAGGGGTGGGGGGACCCTAATCAGCCCCAGCATTTT	CASRQGWGDPNQPQHF
15	TRBD2	TRBJ2-5	few	TRBV2	TGTGCCAGCAGTGAGATTAGCGGGAGAGAGGAGACCCAGTACTTC	CASSEISGREETQYF
14	TRBD1	TRBJ1-6	-	TRBV7-3	TGTGCCAGCAGCTTTGGGACAGATAATTCACCCCTCCACTTT	CASSFGTDNSPLHF
18	-	TRBJ2-6	-	TRBV28	TGTGCCAGCAGTTTATTTGAAGGGCGGAGTTCTGGGGCCAACGTCCTGACTTTC	CASSLFEGRSSGANVLTF
14	-	TRBJ1-1	-	TRBV2	TGTGCCAGCAGTGAATTAGGGAGGAACACTGAAGCTTTCTTT	CASSELGRNTEAFF
13	-	TRBJ1-1	few	TRBV30	TGTGCCTGGAGTGTGAAAGGCGGCACTGAAGCTTTCTTT	CAWSVKGGTEAFF
13	-	TRBJ2-3	few	TRBV6-5	TGTGCCAGCAGTTATAGGGGGGCAGATACGCAGTATTTT	CASSYRGADTQYF
15	TRBD1	TRBJ1-4	-	TRBV7-6	TGTGCCAGCAGCTCCGGGACAGGGTTTAGTGAAAAACTGTTTTTT	CASSSGTGFSEKLFF